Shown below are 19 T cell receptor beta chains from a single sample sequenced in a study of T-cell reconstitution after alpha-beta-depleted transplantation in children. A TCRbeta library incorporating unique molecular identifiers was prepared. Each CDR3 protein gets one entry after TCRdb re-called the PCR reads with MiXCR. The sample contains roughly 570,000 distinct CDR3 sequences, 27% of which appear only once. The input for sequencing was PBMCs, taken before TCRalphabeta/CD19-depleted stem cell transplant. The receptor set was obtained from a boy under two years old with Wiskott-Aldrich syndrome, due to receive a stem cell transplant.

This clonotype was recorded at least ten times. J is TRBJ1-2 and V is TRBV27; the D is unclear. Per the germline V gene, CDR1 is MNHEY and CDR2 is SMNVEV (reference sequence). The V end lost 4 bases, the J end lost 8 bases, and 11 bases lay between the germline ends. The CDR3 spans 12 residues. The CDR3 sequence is CASSSQQGGYTF. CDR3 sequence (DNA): TGTGCCAGCAGTTCCCAACAAGGAGGCTACACCTTC.

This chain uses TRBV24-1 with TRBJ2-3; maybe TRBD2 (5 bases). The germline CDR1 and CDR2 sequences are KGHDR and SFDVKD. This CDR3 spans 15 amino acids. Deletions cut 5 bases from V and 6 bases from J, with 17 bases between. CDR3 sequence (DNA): TGTGCCACCAGTGGCTCGGACTCTCGGCGGGATACGCAGTATTTT. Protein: CATSGSDSRRDTQYF.

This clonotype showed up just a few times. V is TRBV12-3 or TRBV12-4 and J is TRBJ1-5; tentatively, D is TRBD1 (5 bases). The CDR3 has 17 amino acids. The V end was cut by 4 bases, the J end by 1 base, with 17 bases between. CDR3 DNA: TGTGCCAGCAGTTCCCCCCCCGGGGCTGTCAGCAATCAGCCCCAGCATTTT. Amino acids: CASSSPPGAVSNQPQHF.

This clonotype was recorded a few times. In DNA, the CDR3 is TGTGCCAGCTTGGGACAGTCGAACACCGGGGAGCTGTTTTTT. It translates to CASLGQSNTGELFF. V and J are TRBV28 and TRBJ2-2, with TRBD1 matching over 7 bases. The CDR3 consists of 14 residues. Germline V lookup: CDR1 MDHEN, CDR2 SYDVKM. Trimming removed 8 bases from V and 0 bases from J; junction bases left unmatched: 3.

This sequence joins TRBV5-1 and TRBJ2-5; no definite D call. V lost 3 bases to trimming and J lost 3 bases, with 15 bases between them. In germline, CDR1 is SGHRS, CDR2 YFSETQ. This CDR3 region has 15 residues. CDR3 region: CASSSLSQIEETQYF. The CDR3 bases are TGCGCCAGCAGCTCGCTGAGTCAGATTGAAGAGACCCAGTACTTC.

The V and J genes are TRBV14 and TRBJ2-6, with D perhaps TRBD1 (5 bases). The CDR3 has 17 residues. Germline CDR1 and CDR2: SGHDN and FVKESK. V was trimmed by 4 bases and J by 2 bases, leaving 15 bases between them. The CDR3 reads CASSPTVLYAGANVLTF. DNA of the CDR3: TGTGCCAGCAGCCCGACAGTTCTTTACGCTGGGGCCAACGTCCTGACTTTC.

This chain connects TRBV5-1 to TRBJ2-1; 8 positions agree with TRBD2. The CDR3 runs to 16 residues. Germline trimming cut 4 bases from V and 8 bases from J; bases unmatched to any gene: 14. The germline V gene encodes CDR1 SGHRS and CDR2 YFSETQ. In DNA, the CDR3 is TGCGCCAGCAGCGTATCCGGGACTAGGGAGATGGATGAGCAGTTCTTC. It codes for CASSVSGTREMDEQFF.

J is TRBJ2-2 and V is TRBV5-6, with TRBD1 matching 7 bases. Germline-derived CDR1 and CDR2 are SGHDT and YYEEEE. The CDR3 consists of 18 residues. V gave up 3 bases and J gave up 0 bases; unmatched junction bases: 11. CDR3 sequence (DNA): TGTGCCAGCAGCTCCACTCTACAGGGGCGAGCGAACACCGGGGAGCTGTTTTTT. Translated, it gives CASSSTLQGRANTGELFF.

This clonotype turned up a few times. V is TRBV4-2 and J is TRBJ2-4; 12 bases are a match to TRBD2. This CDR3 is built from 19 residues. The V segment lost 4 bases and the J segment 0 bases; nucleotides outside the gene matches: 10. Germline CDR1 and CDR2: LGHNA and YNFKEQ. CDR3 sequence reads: CASSPGTSGLGEAKNIQYF. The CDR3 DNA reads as TGTGCCAGCAGCCCCGGGACTAGCGGGCTGGGGGAAGCCAAAAACATTCAGTACTTC.

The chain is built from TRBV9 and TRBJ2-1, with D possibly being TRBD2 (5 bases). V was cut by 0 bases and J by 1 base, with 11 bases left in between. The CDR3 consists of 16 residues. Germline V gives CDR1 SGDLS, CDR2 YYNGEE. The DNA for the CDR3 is TGTGCCAGCAGCGTAGGGTTCGGGATATCCTACAATGAGCAGTTCTTC. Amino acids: CASSVGFGISYNEQFF.

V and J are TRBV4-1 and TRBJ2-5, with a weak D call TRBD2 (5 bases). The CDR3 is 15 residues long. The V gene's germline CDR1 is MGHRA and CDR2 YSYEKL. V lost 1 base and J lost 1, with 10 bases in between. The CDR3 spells CASSQGSLAQETQYF. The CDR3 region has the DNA TGCGCCAGCAGCCAAGGGTCGCTAGCCCAAGAGACCCAGTACTTC.

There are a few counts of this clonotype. CDR3: CASTRQGPDTEAFF. The CDR3 nucleotides are TGCGCCAGCACCCGACAGGGTCCGGACACTGAAGCTTTCTTT. The chain joins TRBV5-1 to TRBJ1-1, with TRBD1 matching 7 bases. CDR1 is SGHRS and CDR2 is YFSETQ in the germline V gene. V trimming: 6 bases; J trimming: 3 bases; junction bases outside the gene matches: 8. This CDR3 spans 14 amino acids.

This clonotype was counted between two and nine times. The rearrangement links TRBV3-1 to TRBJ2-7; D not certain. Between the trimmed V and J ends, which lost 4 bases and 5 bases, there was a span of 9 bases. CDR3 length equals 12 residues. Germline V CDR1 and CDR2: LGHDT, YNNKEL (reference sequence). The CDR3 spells CASSPSLDEQYF. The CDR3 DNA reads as TGTGCCAGCAGCCCGTCATTGGACGAGCAGTACTTC.

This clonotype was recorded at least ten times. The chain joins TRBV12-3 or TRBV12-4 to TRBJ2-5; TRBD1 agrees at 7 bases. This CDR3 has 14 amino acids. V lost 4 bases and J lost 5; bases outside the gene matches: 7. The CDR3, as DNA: TGTGCCAGCAGTTCGACAGGGCTTGGGGAGACCCAGTACTTC. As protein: CASSSTGLGETQYF.

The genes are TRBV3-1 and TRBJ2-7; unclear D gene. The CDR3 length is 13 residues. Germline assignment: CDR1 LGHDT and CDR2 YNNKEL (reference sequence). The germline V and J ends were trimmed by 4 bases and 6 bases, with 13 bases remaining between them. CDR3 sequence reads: CASSRIAAGEQYF. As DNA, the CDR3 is TGTGCCAGCAGCCGCATTGCGGCAGGCGAGCAGTACTTC.

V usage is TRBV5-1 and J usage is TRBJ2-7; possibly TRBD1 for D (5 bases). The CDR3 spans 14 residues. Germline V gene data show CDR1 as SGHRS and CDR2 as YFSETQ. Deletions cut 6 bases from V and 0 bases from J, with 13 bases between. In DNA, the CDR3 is TGCGCCAGCAAGCAGGGCACAACCTCCTACGAGCAGTACTTC. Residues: CASKQGTTSYEQYF.

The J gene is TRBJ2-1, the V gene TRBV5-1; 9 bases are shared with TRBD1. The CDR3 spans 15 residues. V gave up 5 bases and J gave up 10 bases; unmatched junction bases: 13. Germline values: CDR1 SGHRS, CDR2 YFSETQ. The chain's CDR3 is CASRSIPGQGWEQFF. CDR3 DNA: TGCGCCAGCAGATCGATACCGGGACAGGGTTGGGAGCAGTTCTTC.

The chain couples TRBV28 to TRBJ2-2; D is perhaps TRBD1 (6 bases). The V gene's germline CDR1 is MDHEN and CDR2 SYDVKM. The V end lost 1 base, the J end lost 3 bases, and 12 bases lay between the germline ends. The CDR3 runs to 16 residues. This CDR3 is CASSLLGAGDTGELFF. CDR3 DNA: TGTGCCAGCAGTTTATTAGGGGCAGGGGACACCGGGGAGCTGTTTTTT. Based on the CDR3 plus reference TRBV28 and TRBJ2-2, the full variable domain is DVKVTQSSRYLVKRTGEKVFLECVQDMDHENMFWYRQDPGLGLRLIYFSYDVKMKEKGDIPEGYSVSREKKERFSLILESASTNQTSMYLCASSLLGAGDTGELFFGEGSRLTVL.

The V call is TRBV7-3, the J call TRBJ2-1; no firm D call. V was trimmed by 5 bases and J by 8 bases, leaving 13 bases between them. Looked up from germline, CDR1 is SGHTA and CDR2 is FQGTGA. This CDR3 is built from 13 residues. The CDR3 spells CASSVRSGYEQFF. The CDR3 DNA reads TGTGCCAGCAGCGTTCGGTCTGGCTATGAGCAGTTCTTC. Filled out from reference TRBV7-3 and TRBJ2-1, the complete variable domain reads GAGVSQTPSNKVTEKGKYVELRCDPISGHTALYWYRQSLGQGPEFLIYFQGTGAADDSGLPNDRFFAVRPEGSVSTLKIQRTERGDSAVYLCASSVRSGYEQFFGPGTRLTVL.